This T cell receptor (beta chain) was captured in a study of blood T cell repertoires in COVID-19. CDR3 length equals 14 residues. V dropped 3 bases and J dropped 3; count of bases not matched to a gene: 3. Germline V gene lookup returns CDR1 SGHDT and CDR2 YYEEEE. Profiled with immunoSEQ multiplex PCR; TCRdb holds only in-frame clones, not every one. Counted here are fewer than 200,000 clones, around 84% occurring once; the ten biggest clones make up under 8.5%. Sample: peripheral blood. The sequence was obtained from a woman aged 55 to 70 with COVID-19, enrolled during active disease. The gene calls are TRBV5-6 and TRBJ1-3; 7 bases match TRBD1. The DNA for the CDR3 is TGTGCCAGCAGCTACAGGGGCTTTGGAAACACCATATATTTT. Translated, it gives CASSYRGFGNTIYF.